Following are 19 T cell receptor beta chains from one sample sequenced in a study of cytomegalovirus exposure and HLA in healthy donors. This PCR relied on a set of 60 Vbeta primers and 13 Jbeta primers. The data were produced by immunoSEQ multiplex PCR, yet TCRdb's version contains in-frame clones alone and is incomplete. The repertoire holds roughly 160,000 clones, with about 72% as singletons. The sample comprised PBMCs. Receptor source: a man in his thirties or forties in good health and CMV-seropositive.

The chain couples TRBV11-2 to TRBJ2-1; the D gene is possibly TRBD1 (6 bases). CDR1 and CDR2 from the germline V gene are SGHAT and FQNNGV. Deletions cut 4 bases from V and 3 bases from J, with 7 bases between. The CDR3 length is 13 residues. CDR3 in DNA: TGTGCCAGCAGCTGGGGGCGCTACAATGAGCAGTTCTTC. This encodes CASSWGRYNEQFF. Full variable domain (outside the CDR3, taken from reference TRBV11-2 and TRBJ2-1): EAGVAQSPRYKIIEKRQSVAFWCNPISGHATLYWYQQILGQGPKLLIQFQNNGVVDDSQLPKDRFSAERLKGVDSTLKIQPAKLEDSAVYLCASSWGRYNEQFFGPGTRLTVL.

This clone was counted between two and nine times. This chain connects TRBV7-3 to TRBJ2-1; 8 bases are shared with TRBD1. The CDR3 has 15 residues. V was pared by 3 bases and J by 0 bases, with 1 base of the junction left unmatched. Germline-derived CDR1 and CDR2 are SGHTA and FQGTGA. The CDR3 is CASSLDRASYNEQFF. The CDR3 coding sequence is TGTGCCAGCAGCTTGGACAGGGCCTCCTACAATGAGCAGTTCTTC.

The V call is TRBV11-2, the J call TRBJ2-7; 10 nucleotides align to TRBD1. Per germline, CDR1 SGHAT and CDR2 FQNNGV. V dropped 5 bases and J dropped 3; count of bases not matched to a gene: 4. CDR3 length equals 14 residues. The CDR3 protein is CASSHRDRGYEQYF. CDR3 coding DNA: TGTGCCAGCAGCCACCGGGACAGGGGCTACGAGCAGTACTTC. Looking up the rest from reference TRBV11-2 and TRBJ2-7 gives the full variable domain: EAGVAQSPRYKIIEKRQSVAFWCNPISGHATLYWYQQILGQGPKLLIQFQNNGVVDDSQLPKDRFSAERLKGVDSTLKIQPAKLEDSAVYLCASSHRDRGYEQYFGPGTRLTVT.

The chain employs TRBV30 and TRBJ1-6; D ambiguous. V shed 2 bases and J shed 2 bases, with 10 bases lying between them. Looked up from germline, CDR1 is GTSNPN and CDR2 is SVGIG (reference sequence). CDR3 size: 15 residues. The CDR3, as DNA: TGTGCCTGGAGTAATGAGAGTCCCTATAATTCACCCCTCCACTTT. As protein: CAWSNESPYNSPLHF.

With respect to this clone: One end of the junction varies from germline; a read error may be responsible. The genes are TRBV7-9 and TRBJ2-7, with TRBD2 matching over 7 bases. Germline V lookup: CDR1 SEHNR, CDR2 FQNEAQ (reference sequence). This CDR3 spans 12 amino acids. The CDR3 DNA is TGTTCCAGCGGCGGGAGCTCCTACGAGCAGTACTTC. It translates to CSSGGSSYEQYF.

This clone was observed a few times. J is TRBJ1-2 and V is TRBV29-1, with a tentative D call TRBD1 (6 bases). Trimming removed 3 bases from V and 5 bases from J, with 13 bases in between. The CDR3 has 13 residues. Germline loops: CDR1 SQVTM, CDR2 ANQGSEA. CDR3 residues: CSVDTGTSYGYTF. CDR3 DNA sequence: TGCAGCGTTGACACCGGGACATCGTATGGCTACACCTTC.

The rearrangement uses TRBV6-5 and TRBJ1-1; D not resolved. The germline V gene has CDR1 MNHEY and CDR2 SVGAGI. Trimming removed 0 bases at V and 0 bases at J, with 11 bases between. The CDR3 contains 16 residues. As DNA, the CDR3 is TGTGCCAGCAGTTACTCGGCCGGCGGGTTGAACACTGAAGCTTTCTTT. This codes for CASSYSAGGLNTEAFF.

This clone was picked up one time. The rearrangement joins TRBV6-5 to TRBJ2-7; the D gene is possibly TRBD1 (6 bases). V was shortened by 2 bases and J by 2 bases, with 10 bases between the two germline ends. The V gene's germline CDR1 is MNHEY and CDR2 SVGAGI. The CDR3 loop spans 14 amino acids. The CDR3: CASSYRGGPYEQYF. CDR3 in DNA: TGTGCCAGCAGTTACCGAGGGGGACCCTACGAGCAGTACTTC.

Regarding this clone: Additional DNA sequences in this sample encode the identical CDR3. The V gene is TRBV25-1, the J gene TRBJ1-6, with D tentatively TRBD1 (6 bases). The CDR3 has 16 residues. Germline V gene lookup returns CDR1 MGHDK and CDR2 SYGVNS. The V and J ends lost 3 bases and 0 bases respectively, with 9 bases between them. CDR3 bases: TGTGCCAGCAGTGACGGACAGCTCTCCTATAATTCACCCCTCCACTTT. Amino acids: CASSDGQLSYNSPLHF.

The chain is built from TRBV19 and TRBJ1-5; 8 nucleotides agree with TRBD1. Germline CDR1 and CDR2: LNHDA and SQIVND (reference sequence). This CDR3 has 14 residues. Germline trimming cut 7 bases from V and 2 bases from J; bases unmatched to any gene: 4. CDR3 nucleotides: TGTGCCAGTACCGACAGGGGTGGCAATCAGCCCCAGCATTTT. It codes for CASTDRGGNQPQHF.

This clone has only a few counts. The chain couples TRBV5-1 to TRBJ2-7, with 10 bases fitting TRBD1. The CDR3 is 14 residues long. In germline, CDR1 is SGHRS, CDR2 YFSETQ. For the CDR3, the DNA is TGCACAGGGGGCTTCTGGACAGGGGGCTACGAGCAGTACTTC. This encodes CTGGFWTGGYEQYF.

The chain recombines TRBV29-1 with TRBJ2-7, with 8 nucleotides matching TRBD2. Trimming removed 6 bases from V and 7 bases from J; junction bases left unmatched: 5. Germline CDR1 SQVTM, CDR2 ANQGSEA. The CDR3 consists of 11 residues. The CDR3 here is CSVRGGREQYF. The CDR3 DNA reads TGCAGCGTCCGGGGGGGCCGAGAGCAGTACTTC.

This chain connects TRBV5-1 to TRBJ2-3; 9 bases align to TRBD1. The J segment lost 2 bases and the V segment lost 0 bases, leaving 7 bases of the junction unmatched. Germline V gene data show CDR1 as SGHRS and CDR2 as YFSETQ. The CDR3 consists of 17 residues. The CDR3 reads CASSLGGDRAPTDTQYF. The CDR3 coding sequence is TGCGCCAGCAGCTTGGGCGGGGACAGGGCGCCCACAGATACGCAGTATTTT.

The chain's CDR3 is CASPGGANEKLFF. DNA of the CDR3: TGTGCCTCCCCTGGGGGCGCGAATGAAAAACTGTTTTTT. The genes are TRBV30 and TRBJ1-4, with D perhaps TRBD1 (6 bases). The length of the CDR3 is 13 residues. Per germline, CDR1 GTSNPN and CDR2 SVGIG (reference sequence). V was clipped by 7 bases and J by 5 bases, with 14 bases between them.

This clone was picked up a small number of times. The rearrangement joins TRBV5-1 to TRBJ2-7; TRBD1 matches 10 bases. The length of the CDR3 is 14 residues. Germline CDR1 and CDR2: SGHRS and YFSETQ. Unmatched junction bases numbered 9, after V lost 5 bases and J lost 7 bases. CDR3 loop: CASSFGQGVVEQYF. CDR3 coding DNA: TGCGCCAGCAGTTTTGGACAGGGGGTCGTTGAGCAGTACTTC.

The CDR3 sequence is CATSPGPSGNTIYF. The CDR3 coding sequence is TGTGCCACCTCGCCAGGCCCCTCTGGAAACACCATATATTTT. V is TRBV19 and J is TRBJ1-3; D unclear. The CDR3 is made up of 14 amino acids. Between the trimmed V and J ends, which lost 10 bases and 0 bases, there was a span of 13 bases. Germline CDR1 reads LNHDA; CDR2 reads SQIVND (reference sequence).

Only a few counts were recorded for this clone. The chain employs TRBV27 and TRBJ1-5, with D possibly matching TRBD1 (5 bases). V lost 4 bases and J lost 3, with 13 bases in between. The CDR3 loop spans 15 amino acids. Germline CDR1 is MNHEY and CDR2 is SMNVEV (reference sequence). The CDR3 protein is CASSSGDGLNQPQHF. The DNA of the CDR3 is TGTGCCAGCAGTTCGGGGGACGGACTCAATCAGCCCCAGCATTTT.

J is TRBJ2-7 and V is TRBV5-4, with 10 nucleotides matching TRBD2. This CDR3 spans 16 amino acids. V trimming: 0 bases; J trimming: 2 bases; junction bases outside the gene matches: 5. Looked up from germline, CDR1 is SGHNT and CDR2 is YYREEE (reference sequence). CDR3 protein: CASSLAPAGGPYEQYF. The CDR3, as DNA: TGTGCCAGCAGCTTGGCCCCAGCGGGGGGGCCCTACGAGCAGTACTTC.

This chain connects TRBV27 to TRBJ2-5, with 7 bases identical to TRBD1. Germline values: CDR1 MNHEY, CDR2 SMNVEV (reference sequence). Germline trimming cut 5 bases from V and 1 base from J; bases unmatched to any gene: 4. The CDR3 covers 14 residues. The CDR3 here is CASSLEGAQETQYF. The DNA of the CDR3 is TGTGCCAGCAGTCTCGAGGGGGCCCAAGAGACCCAGTACTTC.